A single sample is the source of the 14 T cell receptor beta chains below, sequenced in a study of blood T cell repertoires in COVID-19 (dated by TCRdb to 2020 to 2021). Libraries were made using the immunoSEQ multiplex PCR assay. The table comes from immuneACCESS by way of TCRdb, which keeps in-frame sequences with V and J called. Part of the clones is missing from these tables; in studies checked, under half for an unresolved V gene and the rest for unknown reasons. The sample has some 150,000 clones on record, 84% of them singletons. Around a tenth of the sample comes from the top ten. Sequencing was done on a sample of peripheral blood. These receptors came from a woman aged 50 to 60 with acute or convalescent COVID-19.

The rearrangement links TRBV7-2 to TRBJ1-1, with 7 positions matching TRBD1. Trimming at V came to 9 bases and at J to 1 base, leaving 5 bases not matched to a gene. Per germline, CDR1 SGHTA and CDR2 FQGNSA. The CDR3 runs to 13 residues. The CDR3 sequence is CASRDRRNTEAFF. DNA of the CDR3: TGTGCCAGTAGGGACAGACGGAACACTGAAGCTTTCTTT.

This sequence joins TRBV4-3 and TRBJ2-5; D unclear. The CDR3 runs to 13 residues. The V and J ends lost 4 bases and 7 bases respectively, with 13 bases between them. CDR1 is LGHNA and CDR2 is YSLEER in the germline V gene. The CDR3 is CASSPLPGGTQYF. The DNA for the CDR3 is TGCGCCAGCAGCCCACTCCCGGGTGGGACCCAGTACTTC.

CDR3 DNA sequence: TGTGCCAGCAGCGTAGCCGCGGGCTGGGATACGCAGTATTTT. It is translated as CASSVAAGWDTQYF. This chain links TRBV9 with TRBJ2-3, with a possible D match to TRBD2 (5 bases). Germline CDR1 SGDLS, CDR2 YYNGEE. The CDR3 extends over 14 amino acids. V lost 0 bases and J 6 bases, leaving 11 bases between the germline ends.

V usage is TRBV4-3 and J usage is TRBJ1-4, with D perhaps matching TRBD1 (5 bases). The CDR3 is made up of 16 amino acids. V lost 0 bases and J lost 2, with 10 bases in between. CDR1 is LGHNA, CDR2 YSLEER, per germline. CDR3: CASSQDKGRTNEKLFF. As DNA, the CDR3 is TGCGCCAGCAGCCAAGATAAGGGGCGCACTAATGAAAAACTGTTTTTT.

This clone occurred once. The chain has TRBV6-4 and TRBJ2-5; maybe TRBD1 (5 bases). The CDR3 consists of 14 residues. Germline V gene data show CDR1 as MRHNA and CDR2 as SNTAGT. With 6 bases removed from V and 1 base from J, the gap between germline ends came to 12 bases. This CDR3 is CASRGRVSQETQYF. The DNA of the CDR3 is TGTGCCAGCAGGGGCAGGGTATCCCAAGAGACCCAGTACTTC.

This clone appeared a single time. V usage is TRBV3-1 (or the pseudogene TRBV3-2) and J usage is TRBJ1-2; maybe TRBD1 (6 bases). V lost 1 base and J lost 7, with 13 bases in between. CDR1 is LGHDT and CDR2 is YNNKEL in the germline V gene (reference sequence). This CDR3 spans 14 amino acids. The CDR3 region has the DNA TGTGCCAGCAGCCAAGTACAGGGATATTCTGGCTACACCTTC. Protein: CASSQVQGYSGYTF.

CDR3 region: CASSTGTGDRDEKLFF. CDR3 nucleotides: TGTGCCAGCAGTACCGGGACAGGCGATAGGGATGAAAAACTGTTTTTT. V gene TRBV27 combines with J gene TRBJ1-4, with TRBD1 identical over 8 bases. With V trimmed by 5 bases and J by 6 bases, 11 bases remained unmatched. The CDR3 spans 16 residues. Per germline, CDR1 MNHEY and CDR2 SMNVEV (reference sequence).

J is TRBJ2-3 and V is TRBV30; 9 positions match TRBD2. CDR1 is GTSNPN, CDR2 SVGIG, per germline (reference sequence). The CDR3 covers 15 residues. With V trimmed by 4 bases and J by 2 bases, 7 bases remained unmatched. CDR3 in amino acids: CAWTPTSGLTDTQYF. As DNA, the CDR3 is TGTGCCTGGACTCCGACTAGCGGACTCACAGATACGCAGTATTTT.

The chain is built from TRBV7-2 and TRBJ2-7; weak D call: TRBD1 (6 bases). V was cut by 1 base and J by 2 bases, with 9 bases left in between. Germline CDR1 SGHTA, CDR2 FQGNSA. This CDR3 region has 14 residues. The CDR3 DNA is TGTGCCAGCAGCTTAGGAGGGGGAACCTACGAGCAGTACTTC. This encodes CASSLGGGTYEQYF.

This chain uses TRBV7-3 with TRBJ2-3, with D possibly matching TRBD1 (6 bases). Germline CDR1 SGHTA, CDR2 FQGTGA. Between the trimmed V and J ends, which lost 4 bases and 2 bases, there was a span of 19 bases. The CDR3 is 17 residues long. The DNA of the CDR3 is TGTGCCAGCAGCTCCCAGAAAGACAGGAGATACACAGATACGCAGTATTTT. Translating gives CASSSQKDRRYTDTQYF.

This chain joins TRBV4-3 and TRBJ1-6; D gene ambiguous. CDR1 and CDR2 from the germline V gene are LGHNA and YSLEER. The CDR3 sequence is 18 residues long. Trimming left V 0 bases short and J 7 bases short, with 19 bases between. The CDR3 DNA reads TGCGCCAGCAGCCAAGAGATGTATAGAAGTGACGGGAATTCACCCCTCCACTTT. Translating it yields CASSQEMYRSDGNSPLHF.

This clone occurred a few times. The chain recombines TRBV5-5 with TRBJ2-2; 10 bases fit TRBD2. The V gene end was trimmed by 5 bases and the J gene end by 6 bases; junction bases not matched to a gene: 10. Germline CDR1 SGHKS, CDR2 YYEKEE (reference sequence). The CDR3 runs to 16 residues. This CDR3 is CASRIGLAGVAGELFF. CDR3 bases: TGTGCCAGCAGGATTGGGCTAGCGGGAGTCGCCGGGGAGCTGTTTTTT.

The rearrangement uses TRBV20-1 and TRBJ2-3, with 9 bases identical to TRBD2. After removal of 3 bases from V and 5 bases from J, the junction contained 3 bases not matched to a gene. CDR1 and CDR2 from the germline V gene are DFQATT and SNEGSKA (reference sequence). This CDR3 contains 13 residues. CDR3 in amino acids: CSASAGGRDTQYF. CDR3 nucleotides: TGCAGTGCTAGTGCGGGGGGGCGAGATACGCAGTATTTT.

This chain links TRBV7-9 with TRBJ1-4; tentatively, D is TRBD1 (5 bases). Germline lookup yields CDR1 SEHNR and CDR2 FQNEAQ (reference sequence). V was clipped by 0 bases and J by 3 bases, with 20 bases between them. The CDR3 loop spans 19 amino acids. The DNA of the CDR3 is TGTGCCAGCAGCTTAGCGATACAGGCTCAATGGCAGCCTAATGAAAAACTGTTTTTT. It encodes CASSLAIQAQWQPNEKLFF.